This T cell receptor beta chain comes out of a study of cytomegalovirus exposure and HLA in healthy donors. Study-level points and caveats: A few V segments could not be told apart, such as TRBV6-2 and TRBV6-3, and were left out.

As for this clone: Its antigen is undetermined.

CDR3 size: 14 residues. V lost 6 bases to trimming and J lost 0 bases, with 12 bases between them. Per the germline V gene, CDR1 is SNHLY and CDR2 is FYNNEI. The PCR employed 60 Vbeta primers together with 13 Jbeta primers. In the original processing: Among the unique TCR beta chains that a later analysis counted, 70 million to 85 million in all, 10 million to 13 million were shared. Repertoires were generated with immunoSEQ multiplex PCR, while TCRdb's copy carries only in-frame clones and drops some. That table is the source of V, J and clone size, and D and trimming were worked out from the DNA. The sample lists around 230,000 clones; 78% were seen once.

The sequence derives from a boy aged 10-17 years in good health and CMV-seronegative. This sequence joins TRBV2 and TRBJ2-7; maybe TRBD2 (6 bases). Sequences were obtained from PBMCs. The CDR3 DNA reads as TGTGCCAGCAGCGGTCCCGGGGGCTCCTACGAGCAGTACTTC. It translates to CASSGPGGSYEQYF. The variable domain in full, with the rest retrieved from reference TRBV2 and TRBJ2-7, is EPEVTQTPSHQVTQMGQEVILRCVPISNHLYFYWYRQILGQKVEFLVSFYNNEISEKSEIFDDQFSVERPDGSNFTLKIRSTKLEDSAMYFCASSGPGGSYEQYFGPGTRLTVT.